Here is one T cell receptor beta chain with its context. These data come from a study of shared clonotypes between healthy human individuals. CDR1 and CDR2 (germline): LNHNV, YYDKDF (reference sequence). V was pared by 5 bases and J by 5 bases, with 15 bases of the junction left unmatched. CDR3 length equals 17 residues. Naive CD8 cells lacked CD45RO and underwent positive selection for CCR7, leaving out terminally differentiated effector memory CD45RA+ cells. Caucasian adults residing in Nashville, Tennessee made up all the donors. TCRdb's table, derived via immunoSEQ multiplex PCR, lists solely in-frame clones and lacks some. The sample records about 2.1 million clones, about 94% being singletons.

The chain carries TRBV15 and TRBJ2-5, with TRBD1 identical over 9 bases. Specimen: naive CD8+ T cells from PBMCs. The receptor was derived from a young man in good health. Some clones in this sample may be carry-over from other donors' samples. Here the CDR3 reads CATSHGIGTGYGETQYF. CDR3 sequence (DNA): TGTGCCACCAGCCATGGAATTGGGACAGGGTATGGGGAGACCCAGTACTTC.